This TCR beta chain was retrieved from a study of T cells in Graves' hyperthyroidism and ophthalmopathy. This clonotype was recorded many times. Amplified TCR beta CDR3 regions derived from RNA transcripts. Initially, a first-round RT-PCR of the TCR CDR3 employed the HTBI primer set. TCRdb itself ran the multiplex PCR reads through MiXCR, one entry per CDR3 protein. The repertoire holds around 180,000 distinct CDR3 sequences, over 15% seen once, with roughly 32% in the top ten. Trimming took 10 bases from V and 8 from J, leaving 14 bases between them. This CDR3 has 12 residues. Germline assignment: CDR1 MDHEN and CDR2 SYDVKM.

The V call is TRBV28, the J call TRBJ1-4, with D perhaps TRBD1 (5 bases). Sequencing input: blood. This TCR was sampled from a woman aged 45-60 years with Graves' hyperthyroidism. CDR3 sequence reads: CAIPGGGEKLFF. For the CDR3, the DNA is TGTGCCATCCCCGGGGGAGGAGAAAAACTGTTTTTT.